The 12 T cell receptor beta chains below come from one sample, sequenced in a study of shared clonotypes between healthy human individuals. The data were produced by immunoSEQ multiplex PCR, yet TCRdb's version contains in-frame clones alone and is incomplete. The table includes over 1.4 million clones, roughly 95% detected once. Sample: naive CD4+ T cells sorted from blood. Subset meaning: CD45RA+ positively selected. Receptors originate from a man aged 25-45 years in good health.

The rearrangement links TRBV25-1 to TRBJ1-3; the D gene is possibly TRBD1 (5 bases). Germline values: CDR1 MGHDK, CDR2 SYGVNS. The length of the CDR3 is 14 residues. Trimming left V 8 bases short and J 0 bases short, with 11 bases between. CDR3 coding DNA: TGTGCCAGCGCCGGGACGGCCTCTGGAAACACCATATATTTT. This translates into CASAGTASGNTIYF.

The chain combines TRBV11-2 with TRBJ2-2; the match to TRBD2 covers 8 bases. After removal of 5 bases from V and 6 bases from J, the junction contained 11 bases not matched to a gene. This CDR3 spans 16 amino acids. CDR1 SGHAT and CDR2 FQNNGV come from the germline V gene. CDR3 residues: CASSPLGGAGAGELFF. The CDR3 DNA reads TGTGCCAGCAGCCCCCTCGGAGGAGCGGGAGCCGGGGAGCTGTTTTTT.

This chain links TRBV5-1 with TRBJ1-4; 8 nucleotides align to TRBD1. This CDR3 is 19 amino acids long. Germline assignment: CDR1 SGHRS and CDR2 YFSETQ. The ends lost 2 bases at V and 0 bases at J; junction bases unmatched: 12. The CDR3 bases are TGCGCCAGCAGCTTTACCTCCGACAGGGGACGTGCAACTAATGAAAAACTGTTTTTT. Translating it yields CASSFTSDRGRATNEKLFF.

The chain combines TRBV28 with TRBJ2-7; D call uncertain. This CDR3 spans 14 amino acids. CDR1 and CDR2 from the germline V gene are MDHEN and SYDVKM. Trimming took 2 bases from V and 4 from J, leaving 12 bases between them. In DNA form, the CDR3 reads TGTGCCAGCAGTTTAGTCGCGTCTCAATACGAGCAGTACTTC. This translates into CASSLVASQYEQYF.

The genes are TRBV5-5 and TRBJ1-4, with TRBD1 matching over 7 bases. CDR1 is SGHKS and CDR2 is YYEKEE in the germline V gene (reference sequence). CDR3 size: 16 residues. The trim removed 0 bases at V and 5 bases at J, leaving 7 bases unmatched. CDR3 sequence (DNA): TGTGCCAGCAGCTTGGGGGAGACAGGGTGGAATGAAAAACTGTTTTTT. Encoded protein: CASSLGETGWNEKLFF.

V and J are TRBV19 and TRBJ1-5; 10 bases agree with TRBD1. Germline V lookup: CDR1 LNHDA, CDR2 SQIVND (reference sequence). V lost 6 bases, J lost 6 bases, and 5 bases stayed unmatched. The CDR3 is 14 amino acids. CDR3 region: CASSRTGGPQPQHF. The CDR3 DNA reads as TGTGCCAGTAGCCGGACAGGGGGGCCTCAGCCCCAGCATTTT.

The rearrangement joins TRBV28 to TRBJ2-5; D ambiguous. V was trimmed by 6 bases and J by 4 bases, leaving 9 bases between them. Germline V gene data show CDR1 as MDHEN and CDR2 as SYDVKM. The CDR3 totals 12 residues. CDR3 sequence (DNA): TGTGCCAGCAGCCGGATCCCAGAGACCCAGTACTTC. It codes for CASSRIPETQYF.

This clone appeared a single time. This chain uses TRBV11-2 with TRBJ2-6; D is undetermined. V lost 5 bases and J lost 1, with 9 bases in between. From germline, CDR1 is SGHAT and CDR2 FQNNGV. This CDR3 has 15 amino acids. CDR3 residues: CASSPVRSGANVLTF. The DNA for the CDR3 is TGTGCCAGCAGCCCCGTCAGGTCTGGGGCCAACGTCCTGACTTTC.

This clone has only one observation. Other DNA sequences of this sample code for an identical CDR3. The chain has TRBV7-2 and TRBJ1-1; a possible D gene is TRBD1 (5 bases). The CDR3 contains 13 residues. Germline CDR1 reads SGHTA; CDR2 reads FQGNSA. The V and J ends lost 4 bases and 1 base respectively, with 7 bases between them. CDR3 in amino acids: CASSSDRNTEAFF. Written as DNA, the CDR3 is TGTGCCAGCAGCTCCGACAGGAACACTGAAGCTTTCTTT.

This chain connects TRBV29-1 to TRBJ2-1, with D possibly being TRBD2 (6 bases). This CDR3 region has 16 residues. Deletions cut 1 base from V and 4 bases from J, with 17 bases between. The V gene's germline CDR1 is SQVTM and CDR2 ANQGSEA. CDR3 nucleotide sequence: TGCAGCGTTGAAGGCGGGGTGAGATTGGGTTACAATGAGCAGTTCTTC. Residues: CSVEGGVRLGYNEQFF.

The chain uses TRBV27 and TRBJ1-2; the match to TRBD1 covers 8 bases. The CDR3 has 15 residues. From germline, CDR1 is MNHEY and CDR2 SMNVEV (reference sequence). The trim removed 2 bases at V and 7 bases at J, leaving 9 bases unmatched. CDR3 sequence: CASSLIGQGATGYTF. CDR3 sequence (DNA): TGTGCCAGCAGTTTAATTGGGCAGGGGGCCACTGGCTACACCTTC.

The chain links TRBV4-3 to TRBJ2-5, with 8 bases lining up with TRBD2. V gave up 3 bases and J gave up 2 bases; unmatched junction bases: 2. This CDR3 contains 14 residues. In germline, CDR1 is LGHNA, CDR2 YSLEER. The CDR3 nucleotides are TGCGCCAGCAGCCATATAGCGGGACAAGAGACCCAGTACTTC. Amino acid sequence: CASSHIAGQETQYF.